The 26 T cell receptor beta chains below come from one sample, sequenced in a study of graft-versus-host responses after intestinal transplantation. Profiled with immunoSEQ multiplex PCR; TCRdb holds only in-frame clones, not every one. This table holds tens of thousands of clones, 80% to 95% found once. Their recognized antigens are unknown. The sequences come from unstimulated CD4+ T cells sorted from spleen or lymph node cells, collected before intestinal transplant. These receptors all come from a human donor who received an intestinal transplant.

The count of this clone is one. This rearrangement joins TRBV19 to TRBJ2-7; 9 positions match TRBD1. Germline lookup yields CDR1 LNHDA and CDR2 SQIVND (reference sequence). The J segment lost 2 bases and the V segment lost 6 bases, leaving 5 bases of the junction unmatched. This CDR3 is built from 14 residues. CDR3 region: CASRQGQGPYEQYF. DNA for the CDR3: TGTGCCAGTAGGCAGGGACAGGGCCCCTACGAGCAGTACTTC.

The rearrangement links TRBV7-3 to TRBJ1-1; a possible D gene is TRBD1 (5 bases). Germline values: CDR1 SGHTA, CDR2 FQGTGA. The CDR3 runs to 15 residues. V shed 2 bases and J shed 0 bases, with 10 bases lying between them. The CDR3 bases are TGTGCCAGCAGCTTAGGGGCAGGGATGAACACTGAAGCTTTCTTT. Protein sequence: CASSLGAGMNTEAFF.

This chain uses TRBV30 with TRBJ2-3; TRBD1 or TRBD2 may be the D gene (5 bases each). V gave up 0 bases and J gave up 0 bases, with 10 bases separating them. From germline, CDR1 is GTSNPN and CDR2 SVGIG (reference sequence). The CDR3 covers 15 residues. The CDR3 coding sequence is TGTGCCTGGAGTGTACGGGGCGGGAGCACAGATACGCAGTATTTT. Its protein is CAWSVRGGSTDTQYF.

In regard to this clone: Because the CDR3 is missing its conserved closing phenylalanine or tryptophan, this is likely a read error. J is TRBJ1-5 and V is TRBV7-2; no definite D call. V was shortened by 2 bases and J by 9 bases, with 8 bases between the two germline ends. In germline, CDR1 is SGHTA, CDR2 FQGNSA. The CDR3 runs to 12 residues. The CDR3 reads CASSLSNGPQHL. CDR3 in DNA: TGTGCCAGCAGCTTATCAAATGGGCCCCAGCATCTT.

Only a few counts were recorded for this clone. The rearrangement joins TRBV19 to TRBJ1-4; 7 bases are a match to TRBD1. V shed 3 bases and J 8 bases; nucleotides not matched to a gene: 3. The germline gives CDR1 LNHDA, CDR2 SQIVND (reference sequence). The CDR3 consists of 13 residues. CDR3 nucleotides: TGTGCCAGTAGTATTTCAGGGGGGGAAAAACTGTTTTTT. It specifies CASSISGGEKLFF.

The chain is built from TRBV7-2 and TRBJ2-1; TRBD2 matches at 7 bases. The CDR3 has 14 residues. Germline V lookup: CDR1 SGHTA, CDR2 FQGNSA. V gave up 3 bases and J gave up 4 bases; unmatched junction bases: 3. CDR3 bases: TGTGCCAGCAGCTTGGGGACTAATTACAATGAGCAGTTCTTC. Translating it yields CASSLGTNYNEQFF. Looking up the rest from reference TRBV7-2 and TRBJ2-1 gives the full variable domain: GAGVSQSPSNKVTEKGKDVELRCDPISGHTALYWYRQSLGQGLEFLIYFQGNSAPDKSGLPSDRFSAERTGGSVSTLTIQRTQQEDSAVYLCASSLGTNYNEQFFGPGTRLTVL.

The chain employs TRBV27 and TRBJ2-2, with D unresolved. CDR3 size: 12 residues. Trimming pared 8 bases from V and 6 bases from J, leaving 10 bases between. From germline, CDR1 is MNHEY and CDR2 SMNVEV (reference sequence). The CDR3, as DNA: TGTGCCAGCTCGTTCTTATCCGGGGAGCTGTTTTTT. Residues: CASSFLSGELFF.

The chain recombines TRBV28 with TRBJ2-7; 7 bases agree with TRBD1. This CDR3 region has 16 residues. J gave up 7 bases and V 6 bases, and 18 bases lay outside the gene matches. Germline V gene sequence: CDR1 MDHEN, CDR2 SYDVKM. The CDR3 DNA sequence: TGTGCCAGCAGCCAACCTCCGACAGGGTTCGTGGGAGAGCAGTACTTC. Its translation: CASSQPPTGFVGEQYF.

This chain's CDR3 is CASSFGGGNSPLHF. Written as DNA, the CDR3 is TGTGCCAGCAGTTTTGGAGGGGGGAATTCACCCCTCCACTTT. This chain joins TRBV28 and TRBJ1-6; D may be TRBD1 (6 bases). The germline V and J ends were trimmed by 3 bases and 7 bases, with 10 bases remaining between them. This CDR3 spans 14 amino acids. The germline V gene has CDR1 MDHEN and CDR2 SYDVKM.

The CDR3 loop reads CASSLEGGSKGSGELFF. The CDR3, as DNA: TGTGCCAGCAGCTTAGAAGGCGGGTCGAAGGGTTCTGGGGAGCTGTTTTTT. The chain uses TRBV11-3 and TRBJ2-2, with TRBD2 as a possible D gene (5 bases). CDR1 is SGHNT, CDR2 YENEEA, per germline. The V and J ends lost 0 bases and 8 bases respectively, with 19 bases between them. The CDR3 is 17 amino acids.

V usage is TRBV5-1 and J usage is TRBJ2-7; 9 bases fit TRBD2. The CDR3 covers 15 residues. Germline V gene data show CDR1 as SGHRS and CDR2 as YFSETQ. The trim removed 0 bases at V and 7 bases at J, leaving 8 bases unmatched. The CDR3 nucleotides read TGCGCCAGCAGCTTGGTAGCTAGCGGGACGGGGGAGCAGTACTTC. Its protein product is CASSLVASGTGEQYF.

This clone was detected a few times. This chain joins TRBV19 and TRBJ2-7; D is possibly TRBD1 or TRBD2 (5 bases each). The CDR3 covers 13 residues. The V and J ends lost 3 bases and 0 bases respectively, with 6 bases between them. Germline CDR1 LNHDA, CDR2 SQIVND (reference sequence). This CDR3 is CASSMGVSYEQYF. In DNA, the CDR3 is TGTGCCAGTAGTATGGGGGTCTCCTACGAGCAGTACTTC. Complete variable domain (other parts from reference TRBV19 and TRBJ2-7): DGGITQSPKYLFRKEGQNVTLSCEQNLNHDAMYWYRQDPGQGLRLIYYSQIVNDFQKGDIAEGYSVSREKKESFPLTVTSAQKNPTAFYLCASSMGVSYEQYFGPGTRLTVT.

Here the CDR3 DNA reads TGCAGCGTCCGCACGACTTTAACAGGGAACACTGAAGCTTTCTTT. Its protein product is CSVRTTLTGNTEAFF. The rearrangement links TRBV29-1 to TRBJ1-1; weak D call: TRBD1 (5 bases). The germline CDR1 and CDR2 sequences are SQVTM and ANQGSEA. Trimming took off 6 bases at V and 1 base at J, with 18 bases between the two ends. This CDR3 has 15 residues.

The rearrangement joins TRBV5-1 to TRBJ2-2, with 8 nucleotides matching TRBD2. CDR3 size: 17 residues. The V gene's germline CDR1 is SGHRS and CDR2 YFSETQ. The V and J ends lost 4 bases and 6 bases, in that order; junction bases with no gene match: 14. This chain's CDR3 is CASSLQREIRSPGELFF. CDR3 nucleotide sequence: TGCGCCAGCAGCCTTCAGCGGGAGATACGGTCCCCCGGGGAGCTGTTTTTT.

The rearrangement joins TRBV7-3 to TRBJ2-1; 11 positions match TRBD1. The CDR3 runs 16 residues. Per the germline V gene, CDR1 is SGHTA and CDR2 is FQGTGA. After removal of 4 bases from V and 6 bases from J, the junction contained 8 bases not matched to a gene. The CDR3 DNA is TGTGCCAGCAGCTCGCTGCCGGGACAGGGGGTCAATGAGCAGTTCTTC. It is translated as CASSSLPGQGVNEQFF.

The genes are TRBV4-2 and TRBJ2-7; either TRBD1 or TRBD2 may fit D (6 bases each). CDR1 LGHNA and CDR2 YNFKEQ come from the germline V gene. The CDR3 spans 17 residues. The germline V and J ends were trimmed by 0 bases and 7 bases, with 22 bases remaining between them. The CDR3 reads CASSQDPAGAQGGEQYF. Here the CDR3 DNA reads TGTGCCAGCAGCCAAGATCCGGCTGGGGCCCAAGGGGGGGAGCAGTACTTC.

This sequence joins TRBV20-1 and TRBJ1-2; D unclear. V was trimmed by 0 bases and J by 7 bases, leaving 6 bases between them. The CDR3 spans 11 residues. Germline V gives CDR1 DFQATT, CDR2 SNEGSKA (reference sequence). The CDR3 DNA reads TGCAGTGCTAGAGATCGAACTGGCTACACCTTC. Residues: CSARDRTGYTF.

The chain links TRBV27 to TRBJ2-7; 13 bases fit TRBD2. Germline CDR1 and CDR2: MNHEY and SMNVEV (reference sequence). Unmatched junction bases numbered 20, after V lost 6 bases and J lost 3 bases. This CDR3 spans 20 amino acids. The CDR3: CASSLLGQNRGTSGIYEQYF. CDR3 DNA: TGTGCCAGCAGCTTACTCGGTCAAAACAGGGGGACTAGCGGGATCTACGAGCAGTACTTC.

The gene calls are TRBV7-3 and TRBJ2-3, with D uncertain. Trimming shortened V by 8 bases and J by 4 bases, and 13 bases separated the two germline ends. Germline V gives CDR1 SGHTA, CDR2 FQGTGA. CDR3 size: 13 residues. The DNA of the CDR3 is TGTGCCAGCTCACCCCGAGAGGCAGATACGCAGTATTTT. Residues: CASSPREADTQYF.

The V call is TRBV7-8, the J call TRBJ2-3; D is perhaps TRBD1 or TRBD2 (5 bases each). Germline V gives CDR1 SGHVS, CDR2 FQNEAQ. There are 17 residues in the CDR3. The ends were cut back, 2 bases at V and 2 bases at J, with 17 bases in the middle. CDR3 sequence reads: CASSLPRGRTFTDTQYF. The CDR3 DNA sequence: TGTGCCAGCAGCTTACCGAGGGGTCGGACTTTCACAGATACGCAGTATTTT.

CDR3 region: CASSLTGVGGYTF. The DNA of the CDR3 is TGTGCCAGCAGTCTTACAGGGGTCGGCGGCTACACCTTC. The chain links TRBV6-5 to TRBJ1-2; 7 nucleotides match TRBD1. Germline V gene data show CDR1 as MNHEY and CDR2 as SVGAGI. V trimming: 5 bases; J trimming: 8 bases; junction bases outside the gene matches: 8. The CDR3 has 13 residues.

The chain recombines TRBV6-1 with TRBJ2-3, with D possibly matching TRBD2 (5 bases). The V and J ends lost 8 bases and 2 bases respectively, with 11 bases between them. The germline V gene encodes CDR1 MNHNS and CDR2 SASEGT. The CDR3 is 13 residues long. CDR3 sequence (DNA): TGTGCCAGCGGTCCGGGGTTCACAGATACGCAGTATTTT. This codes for CASGPGFTDTQYF.

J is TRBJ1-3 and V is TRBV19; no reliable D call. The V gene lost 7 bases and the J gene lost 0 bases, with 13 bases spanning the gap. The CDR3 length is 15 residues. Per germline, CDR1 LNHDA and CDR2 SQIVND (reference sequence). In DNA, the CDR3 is TGTGCCAGTATTCTCGGACCCCACTCTGGAAACACCATATATTTT. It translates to CASILGPHSGNTIYF.

CDR3: CASSWGGPMNTEAFF. The CDR3 bases are TGTGCCAGCAGTTGGGGGGGGCCCATGAACACTGAAGCTTTCTTT. The chain combines TRBV6-5 with TRBJ1-1; D is possibly TRBD1 (6 bases). V gave up 4 bases and J gave up 0 bases, with 12 bases separating them. CDR1 and CDR2 from the germline V gene are MNHEY and SVGAGI. This CDR3 has 15 residues.

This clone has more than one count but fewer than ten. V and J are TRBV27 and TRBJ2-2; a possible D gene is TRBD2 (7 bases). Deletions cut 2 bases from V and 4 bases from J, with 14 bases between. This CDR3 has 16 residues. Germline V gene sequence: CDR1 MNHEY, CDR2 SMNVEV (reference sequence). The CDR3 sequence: CASSLRLRGATGELFF. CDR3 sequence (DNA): TGTGCCAGCAGTTTACGGTTACGGGGGGCCACCGGGGAGCTGTTTTTT.

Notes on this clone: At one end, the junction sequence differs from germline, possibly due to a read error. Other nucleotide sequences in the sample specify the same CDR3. This CDR3 reads CAIRPGQGYEQYF. As DNA, the CDR3 is TGCGCCATCAGACCGGGACAGGGGTATGAGCAGTACTTC. The chain is built from TRBV10-3 and TRBJ2-7; 10 bases agree with TRBD1. The germline V gene encodes CDR1 ENHRY and CDR2 SYGVKD. This CDR3 spans 13 amino acids.